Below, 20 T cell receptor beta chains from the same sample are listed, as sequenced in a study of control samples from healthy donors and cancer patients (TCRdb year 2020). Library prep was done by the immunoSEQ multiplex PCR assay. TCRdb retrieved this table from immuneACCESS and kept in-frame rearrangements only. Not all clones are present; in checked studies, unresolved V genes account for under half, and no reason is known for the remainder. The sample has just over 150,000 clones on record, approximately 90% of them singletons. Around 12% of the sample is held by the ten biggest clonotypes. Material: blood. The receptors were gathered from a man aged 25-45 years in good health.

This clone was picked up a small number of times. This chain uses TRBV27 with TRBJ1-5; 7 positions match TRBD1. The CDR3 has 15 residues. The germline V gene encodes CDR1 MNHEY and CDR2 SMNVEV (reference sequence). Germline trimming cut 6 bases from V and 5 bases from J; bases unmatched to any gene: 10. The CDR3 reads CASRETGVGDQPQHF. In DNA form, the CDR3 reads TGTGCCAGCAGAGAAACAGGGGTAGGGGATCAGCCCCAGCATTTT.

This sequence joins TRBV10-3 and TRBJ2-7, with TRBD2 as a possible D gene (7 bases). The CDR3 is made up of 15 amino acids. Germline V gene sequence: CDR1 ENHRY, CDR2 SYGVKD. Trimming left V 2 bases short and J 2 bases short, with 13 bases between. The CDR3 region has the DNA TGTGCCATCAGTGAGCGACAGGCGGGAGCCTACGAGCAGTACTTC. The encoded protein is CAISERQAGAYEQYF.

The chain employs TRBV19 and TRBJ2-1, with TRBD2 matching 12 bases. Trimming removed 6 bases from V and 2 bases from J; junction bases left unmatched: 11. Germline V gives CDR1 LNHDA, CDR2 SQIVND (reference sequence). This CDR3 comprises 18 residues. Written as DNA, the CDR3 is TGTGCCAGTAGCTCCACTACGCTAGCGGGAGGGGCCTACAATGAGCAGTTCTTC. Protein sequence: CASSSTTLAGGAYNEQFF.

The CDR3 region is CATSDRGHDGYTF. CDR3 bases: TGTGCCACCAGTGACAGGGGGCACGATGGCTACACCTTC. The rearrangement joins TRBV24-1 to TRBJ1-2; 8 bases are a match to TRBD1. The V gene end was trimmed by 4 bases and the J gene end by 6 bases; junction bases not matched to a gene: 3. Germline lookup yields CDR1 KGHDR and CDR2 SFDVKD. The CDR3 has 13 residues.

CDR3 region: CASAARGANVLTF. CDR3 nucleotide sequence: TGTGCCAGCGCGGCTCGGGGGGCCAACGTCCTGACTTTC. The rearrangement joins TRBV12-3 or TRBV12-4 to TRBJ2-6; D is ambiguous. Trimming left V 8 bases short and J 4 bases short, with 9 bases between. This CDR3 contains 13 residues.

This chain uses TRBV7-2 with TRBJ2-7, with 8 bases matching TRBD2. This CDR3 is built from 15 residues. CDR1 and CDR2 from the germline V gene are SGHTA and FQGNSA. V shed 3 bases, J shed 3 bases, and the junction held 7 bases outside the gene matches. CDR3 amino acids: CASSLQGLANYEQYF. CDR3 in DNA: TGTGCCAGCAGCTTGCAAGGACTAGCTAACTACGAGCAGTACTTC. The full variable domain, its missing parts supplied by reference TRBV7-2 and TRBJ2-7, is GAGVSQSPSNKVTEKGKDVELRCDPISGHTALYWYRQSLGQGLEFLIYFQGNSAPDKSGLPSDRFSAERTGGSVSTLTIQRTQQEDSAVYLCASSLQGLANYEQYFGPGTRLTVT.

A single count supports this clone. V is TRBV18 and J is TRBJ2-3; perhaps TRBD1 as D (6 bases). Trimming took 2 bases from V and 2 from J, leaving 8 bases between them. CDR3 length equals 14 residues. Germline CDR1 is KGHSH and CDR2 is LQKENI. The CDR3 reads CASSPGQSTDTQYF. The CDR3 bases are TGTGCCAGCTCACCAGGACAGTCCACAGATACGCAGTATTTT.

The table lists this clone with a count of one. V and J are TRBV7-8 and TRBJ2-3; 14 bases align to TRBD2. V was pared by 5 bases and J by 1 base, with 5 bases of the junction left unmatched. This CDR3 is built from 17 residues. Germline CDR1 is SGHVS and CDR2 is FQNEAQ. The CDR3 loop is CASSPQGLAGGTDTQYF. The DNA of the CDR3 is TGTGCCAGCAGCCCGCAGGGACTAGCGGGGGGCACAGATACGCAGTATTTT.

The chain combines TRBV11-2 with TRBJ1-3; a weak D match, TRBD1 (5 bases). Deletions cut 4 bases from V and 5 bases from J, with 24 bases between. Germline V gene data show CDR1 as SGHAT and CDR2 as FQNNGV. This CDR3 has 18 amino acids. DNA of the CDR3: TGTGCCAGCAGCTATGGGGCGGTAGGCTCTGGACCTAGAAACACCATATATTTT. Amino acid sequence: CASSYGAVGSGPRNTIYF.

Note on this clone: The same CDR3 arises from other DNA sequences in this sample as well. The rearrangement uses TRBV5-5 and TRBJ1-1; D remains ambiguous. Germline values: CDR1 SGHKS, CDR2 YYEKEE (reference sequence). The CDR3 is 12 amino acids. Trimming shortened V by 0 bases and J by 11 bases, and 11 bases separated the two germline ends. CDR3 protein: CASSLELGWAFF. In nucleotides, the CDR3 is TGTGCCAGCAGCTTGGAATTGGGTTGGGCTTTCTTT.

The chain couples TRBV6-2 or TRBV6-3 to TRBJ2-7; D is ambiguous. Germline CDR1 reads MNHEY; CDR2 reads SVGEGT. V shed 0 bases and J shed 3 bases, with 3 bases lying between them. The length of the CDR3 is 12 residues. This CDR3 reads CASSYSNYEQYF. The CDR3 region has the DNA TGTGCCAGCAGTTACTCGAACTACGAGCAGTACTTC.

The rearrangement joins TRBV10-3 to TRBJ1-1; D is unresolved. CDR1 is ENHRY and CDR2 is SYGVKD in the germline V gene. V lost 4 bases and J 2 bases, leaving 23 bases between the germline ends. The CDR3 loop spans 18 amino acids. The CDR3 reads CAISASAGRRVINTEAFF. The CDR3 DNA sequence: TGTGCCATCAGTGCGTCGGCAGGAAGACGGGTGATTAACACTGAAGCTTTCTTT.

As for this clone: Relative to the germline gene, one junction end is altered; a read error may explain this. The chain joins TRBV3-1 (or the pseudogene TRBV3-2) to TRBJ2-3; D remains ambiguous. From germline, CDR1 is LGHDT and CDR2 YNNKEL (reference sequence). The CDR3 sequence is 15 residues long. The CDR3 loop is CASSRILVTDVRTVF. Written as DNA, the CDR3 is TGTGCCAGCAGCCGTATACTGGTCACGGACGTCCGGACGGTATTT.

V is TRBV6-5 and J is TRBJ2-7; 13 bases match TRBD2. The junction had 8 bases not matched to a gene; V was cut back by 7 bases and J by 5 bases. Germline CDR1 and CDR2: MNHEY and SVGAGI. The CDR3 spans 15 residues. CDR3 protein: CASTPRGLAGNEQYF. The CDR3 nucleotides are TGTGCCAGCACTCCCCGGGGACTAGCGGGGAACGAGCAGTACTTC.

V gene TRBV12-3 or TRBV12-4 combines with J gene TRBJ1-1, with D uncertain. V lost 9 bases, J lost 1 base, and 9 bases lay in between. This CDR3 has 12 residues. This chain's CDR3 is CASRHRNTEAFF. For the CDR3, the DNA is TGTGCCAGTCGTCATAGGAACACTGAAGCTTTCTTT.

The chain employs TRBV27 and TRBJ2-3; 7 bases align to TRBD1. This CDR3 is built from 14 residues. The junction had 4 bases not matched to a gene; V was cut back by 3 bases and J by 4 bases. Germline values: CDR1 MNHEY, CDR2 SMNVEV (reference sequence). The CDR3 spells CASSFRGGADTQYF. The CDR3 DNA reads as TGTGCCAGCAGTTTTCGAGGGGGCGCAGATACGCAGTATTTT.

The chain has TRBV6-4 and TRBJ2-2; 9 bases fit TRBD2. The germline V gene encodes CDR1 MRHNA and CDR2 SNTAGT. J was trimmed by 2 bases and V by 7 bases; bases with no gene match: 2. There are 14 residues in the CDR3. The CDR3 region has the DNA TGTGCCAGCAAGCGGGGGGATAACACCGGGGAGCTGTTTTTT. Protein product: CASKRGDNTGELFF.

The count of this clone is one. The CDR3 here is CASMTGSGISTNEKLFF. The CDR3 DNA is TGTGCCAGCATGACAGGGTCAGGTATTTCAACTAATGAAAAACTGTTTTTT. The chain is built from TRBV25-1 and TRBJ1-4, with 7 bases aligning to TRBD1. The V gene end was trimmed by 7 bases and the J gene end by 0 bases; junction bases not matched to a gene: 11. CDR3 length equals 17 residues. In germline, CDR1 is MGHDK, CDR2 SYGVNS.

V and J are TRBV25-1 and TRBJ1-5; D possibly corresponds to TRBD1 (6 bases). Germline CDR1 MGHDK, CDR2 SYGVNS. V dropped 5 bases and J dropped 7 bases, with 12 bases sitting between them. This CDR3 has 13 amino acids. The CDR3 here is CASSLTGGQPQHF. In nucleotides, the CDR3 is TGTGCCAGCAGTTTGACAGGTGGACAGCCCCAGCATTTT.

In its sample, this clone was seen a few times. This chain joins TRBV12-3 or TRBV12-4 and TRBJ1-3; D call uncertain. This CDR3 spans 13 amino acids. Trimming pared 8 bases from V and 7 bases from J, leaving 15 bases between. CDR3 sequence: CASSRDSLNTIYF. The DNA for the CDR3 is TGTGCCAGCTCTAGGGATTCTCTCAACACCATATATTTT.